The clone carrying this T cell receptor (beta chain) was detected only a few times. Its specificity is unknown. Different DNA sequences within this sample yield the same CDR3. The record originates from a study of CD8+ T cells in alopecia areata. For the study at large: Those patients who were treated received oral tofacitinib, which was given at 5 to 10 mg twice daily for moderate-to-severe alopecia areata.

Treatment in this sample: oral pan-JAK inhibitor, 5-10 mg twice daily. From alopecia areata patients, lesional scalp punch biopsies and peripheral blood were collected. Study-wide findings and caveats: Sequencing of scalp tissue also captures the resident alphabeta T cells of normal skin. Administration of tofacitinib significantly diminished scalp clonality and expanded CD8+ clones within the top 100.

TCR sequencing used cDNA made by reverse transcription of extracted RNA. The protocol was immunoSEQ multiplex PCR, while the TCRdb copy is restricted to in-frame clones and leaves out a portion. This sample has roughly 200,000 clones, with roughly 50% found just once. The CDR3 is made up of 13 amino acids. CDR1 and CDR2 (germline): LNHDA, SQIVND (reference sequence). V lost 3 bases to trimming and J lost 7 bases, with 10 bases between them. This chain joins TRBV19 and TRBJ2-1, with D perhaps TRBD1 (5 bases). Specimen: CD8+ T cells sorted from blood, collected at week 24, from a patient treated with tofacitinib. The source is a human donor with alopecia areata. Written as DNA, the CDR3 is TGTGCCAGTAGTATGGGGCTGGGAAATGAGCAGTTCTTC. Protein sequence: CASSMGLGNEQFF.